A selection of T cell receptor beta chains follows, all from one sample in a study of blood T cell repertoires in COVID-19. The data were produced by immunoSEQ multiplex PCR, yet TCRdb's version contains in-frame clones alone and is incomplete. The data contain hundreds of thousands of clones, 88% of them singletons. Sequenced input: PBMCs or T cells enriched from blood (not recorded which). The origin of the receptors is a woman aged 60 to 75 in a cohort exposed to, infected with or recovered from COVID-19 (not recorded which). CDR3s leave out the opening cysteine and the closing phenylalanine or tryptophan. Each record gives: V gene, clone size, J gene, CDR3 protein. The size of a clone is reported for some rows only, either as once, few or many, or as a class for expanded clones.

TRBV5-1	NA	TRBJ1-1	ASSIGETEAF
TRBV18	NA	TRBJ1-5	ASSPPEGRQPQH
TRBV6-2/TRBV6-3	NA	TRBJ1-5	ASSYPTGAPNQPQH
TRBV27	NA	TRBJ2-7	ASSLEPPRRRPYEQY
TRBV5-6	NA	TRBJ1-4	ASSLDRQGGEKLF
TRBV14	NA	TRBJ1-4	ASKRSRAGEKLF
TRBV7-7	NA	TRBJ2-7	ASPERGLAGAGEQY
TRBV28	NA	TRBJ2-2	ASRAGGGELF
TRBV19	NA	TRBJ2-7	ASSIAGGRGTYEQY
TRBV19	NA	TRBJ1-6	ASRLLDRRNSPLH
TRBV6-5	few	TRBJ2-5	ASRRGDLGGETQY
TRBV3-1/TRBV3-2	NA	TRBJ2-5	ASRGPRETQY
TRBV27	NA	TRBJ1-2	ASTHYRTANYGYT
TRBV20-1	once	TRBJ2-5	SARLQETQY
TRBV5-6	NA	TRBJ1-2	ASSLGQVYGYT
TRBV20-1	NA	TRBJ1-4	SASRQGYEKLF
TRBV18	NA	TRBJ1-1	ASSPVRQGPMNTEAF
TRBV5-1	NA	TRBJ1-1	ASRSPAQGGEAF
TRBV11-2	NA	TRBJ2-7	ASSLDTYEQY
TRBV2	NA	TRBJ2-5	ASSGPGTSQETQY
TRBV6-5	once	TRBJ1-5	ASTWDGGGQPQH
TRBV27	NA	TRBJ1-4	ASSLKWAVFEKLF
TRBV21-1	NA	TRBJ2-7	ASSPTPEPPTYEQY
TRBV10-1	NA	TRBJ2-2	ASSEAGTGELF
TRBV4-2	NA	TRBJ2-2	ASSPGLFNTGELF
TRBV28	once	TRBJ1-5	ASSLLAFGSGFQPQH
TRBV7-9	NA	TRBJ2-2	ASRLAVNTGELF
TRBV28	NA	TRBJ1-3	ASSSSPRSGNTIY
TRBV5-6	NA	TRBJ1-1	ASSLYRGRTTEAF
TRBV6-2/TRBV6-3	NA	TRBJ1-2	ASSLRLRQGARRGYGYT
TRBV5-1	NA	TRBJ2-5	ASMGQGRASQETQY
TRBV3-1/TRBV3-2	NA	TRBJ2-3	ASSHGRGASTDTQY
TRBV6-2/TRBV6-3	NA	TRBJ2-1	ASTPWGLADNEQF
TRBV29-1	NA	TRBJ2-3	SVTSGTDTQY
TRBV6-2/TRBV6-3	once	TRBJ1-1	ASSRQGESTEAF
TRBV28	NA	TRBJ1-2	ASGWAPANYGYT
TRBV7-9	NA	TRBJ2-7	ASSFDARGNEQY
TRBV5-6	once	TRBJ2-2	ASSRRTRTLNTGELF
TRBV7-8	NA	TRBJ1-6	ASSLAGGARSLH
TRBV19	NA	TRBJ1-5	ASSLGDRATN
TRBV19	NA	TRBJ2-5	ASSSIDSQETQY
TRBV11-3	NA	TRBJ2-3	ASSLEGRPDTQY
TRBV2	NA	TRBJ2-3	ASSVASGFTDTQY
TRBV7-9	NA	TRBJ2-7	ASSSQGGHEQY
TRBV19	NA	TRBJ2-1	ASSPRGPSSYNEQF
TRBV29-1	NA	TRBJ1-1	SVNPGQGADTEAF
TRBV24-1	NA	TRBJ2-2	ATSGALGTGFMAGELF
TRBV7-9	NA	TRBJ1-3	ASTQNSRLSGNTIY
TRBV6-5	NA	TRBJ2-1	ASIPTGLATNEQF